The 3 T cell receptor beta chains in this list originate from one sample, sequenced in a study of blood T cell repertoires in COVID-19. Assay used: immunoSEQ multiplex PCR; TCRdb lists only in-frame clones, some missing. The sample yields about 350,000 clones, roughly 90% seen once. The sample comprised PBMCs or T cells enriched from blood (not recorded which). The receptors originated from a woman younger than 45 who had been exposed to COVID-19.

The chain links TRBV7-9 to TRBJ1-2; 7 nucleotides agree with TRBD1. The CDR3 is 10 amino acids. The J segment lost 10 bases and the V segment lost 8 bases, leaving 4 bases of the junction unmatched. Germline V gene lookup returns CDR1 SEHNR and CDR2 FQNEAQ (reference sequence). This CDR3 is CASGDSPYTF. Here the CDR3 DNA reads TGTGCCAGCGGGGACAGTCCCTACACCTTC.

The CDR3 DNA reads as TGTGCCAGCAGTAAAAGCGGGAGGATCTACAATGAGCAGTTCTTC. Protein sequence: CASSKSGRIYNEQFF. The chain employs TRBV2 and TRBJ2-1; 9 bases map to TRBD2. The CDR3 covers 15 residues. CDR1 and CDR2 (germline): SNHLY, FYNNEI. The V and J ends lost 5 bases and 3 bases, in that order; junction bases with no gene match: 5.

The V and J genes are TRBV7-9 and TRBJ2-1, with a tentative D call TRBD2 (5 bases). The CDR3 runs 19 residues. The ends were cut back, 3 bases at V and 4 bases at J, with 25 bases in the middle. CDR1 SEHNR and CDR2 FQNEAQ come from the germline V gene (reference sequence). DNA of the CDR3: TGTGCCAGCAGCTTTTTGGCCCATCCGGACTCCCCGGATTACAATGAGCAGTTCTTC. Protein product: CASSFLAHPDSPDYNEQFF.